This T cell receptor (beta chain) was sequenced in a study of T cell changes during pregnancy in multiple sclerosis (dated by TCRdb to between 2018 and 2020). At the level of the whole study: The study looked at changes in the T cell repertoire across pregnancy in women with multiple sclerosis.

The protocol used for the library was the immunoSEQ multiplex PCR assay. Held by TCRdb, this immuneACCESS table contains in-frame sequences only and omits some clones. Under half of the omission traces to an unresolved V gene where checked; the cause of the rest is unknown. The sample data list 47,000 or so clones, and around 90% of these were observed just once. Clones ranked in the top ten supply about 5.1% of the sample. Worth noting for this clone: Its antigen is still unknown. Base qualities are not recorded, but no much larger clone differs from it by a single base.

The receptor was derived from a female donor in good health, enrolled as a control in a pregnancy study. Material: peripheral blood, obtained after pregnancy.

The bases read TGTGCCAGCAGCTTAAGGGAGAATCAGCCCCAGCATTTT. The resulting protein is CASSLRENQPQHF. The chain was built from TRBV7-6 and TRBJ1-5; no D gene call is confident. From a lookup of the germline V gene, CDR1 and CDR2 are SGHVS and FNYEAQ. Spanning cysteine to phenylalanine, the CDR3 consists of 13 amino acids. Solely the CDR3 DNA is kept, with 39 bases framed from the first base. V and J are truncated by 2 bases and 4 bases respectively, leaving an intervening sequence of 6 bases.